The 25 T cell receptor beta chains presented below share a single source sample, sequenced in a study of T-cell reconstitution after alpha-beta-depleted transplantation in children. Preparation of the TCRbeta library used unique molecular identifiers. TCRdb processed the PCR reads anew with MiXCR; each CDR3 protein has one entry. The data hold 600,000 to 800,000 distinct CDR3 sequences, with around 14% observed a single time. The material sequenced was PBMCs, taken before TCRalphabeta/CD19-depleted stem cell transplant. The origin of the receptors is a girl aged 2 to 9 with congenital amegakaryocytic thrombocytopenia, due to receive a stem cell transplant.

This clonotype was picked up a small number of times. The genes are TRBV25-1 and TRBJ2-7; D perhaps matches TRBD2 (5 bases). V lost 6 bases and J 6 bases, leaving 12 bases between the germline ends. The germline V gene has CDR1 MGHDK and CDR2 SYGVNS. The CDR3 consists of 12 residues. CDR3 nucleotide sequence: TGTGCCAGCAGGGAAGGCGGGCTCGAGCAGTACTTC. It translates to CASREGGLEQYF.

This clonotype has at least ten counts. The V call is TRBV5-1, the J call TRBJ1-1, with D hard to call. Germline V gene data show CDR1 as SGHRS and CDR2 as YFSETQ. V gave up 4 bases and J gave up 3 bases, with 22 bases separating them. The CDR3 has 17 residues. CDR3 bases: TGCGCCAGCAGCCGCGTAAATTCCGGGGTCGCCCACACTGAAGCTTTCTTT. Its protein is CASSRVNSGVAHTEAFF.

This clonotype has a count of ten or more. The chain combines TRBV20-1 with TRBJ2-1; 12 bases map to TRBD2. Germline CDR1 DFQATT, CDR2 SNEGSKA (reference sequence). This CDR3 is 15 amino acids long. CDR3 protein: CSARLAGVSYNEQFF. CDR3 DNA: TGCAGCGCTCGACTAGCGGGAGTCTCCTACAATGAGCAGTTCTTC.

This clonotype came up many times. The chain joins TRBV4-2 to TRBJ2-7, with 7 bases identical to TRBD1. The CDR3 runs to 15 residues. The J segment lost 4 bases and the V segment lost 0 bases, leaving 6 bases of the junction unmatched. From germline, CDR1 is LGHNA and CDR2 YNFKEQ. CDR3 region: CASSQDRQGSYEQYF. DNA for the CDR3: TGTGCCAGCAGCCAAGACAGACAGGGTTCGTACGAGCAGTACTTC.

The V and J genes are TRBV15 and TRBJ1-5; no firm D call. Per germline, CDR1 LNHNV and CDR2 YYDKDF (reference sequence). The CDR3 contains 13 residues. The germline V and J ends were trimmed by 3 bases and 4 bases, with 7 bases remaining between them. In DNA, the CDR3 is TGTGCCACCAGCAGGGCATTTAATCAGCCCCAGCATTTT. The encoded protein is CATSRAFNQPQHF.

This clonotype was recorded many times. The chain employs TRBV28 and TRBJ1-3, with D tentatively TRBD1 (6 bases). Germline V lookup: CDR1 MDHEN, CDR2 SYDVKM. This CDR3 region has 14 residues. Trimming cost V 6 bases and J 1 base, with 10 bases left between them. The CDR3 nucleotides are TGTGCCAGCAGCAAACAGGGATCTGGAAACACCATATATTTT. Protein: CASSKQGSGNTIYF.

This clonotype was counted a few times. This chain connects TRBV5-1 to TRBJ1-5; 7 bases align to TRBD1. The CDR3 consists of 15 residues. V shed 0 bases and J 6 bases; nucleotides not matched to a gene: 6. Germline CDR1 is SGHRS and CDR2 is YFSETQ. The CDR3 coding sequence is TGCGCCAGCAGCTTGGTAGGGGGCTTAGGTCAGCCCCAGCATTTT. Protein sequence: CASSLVGGLGQPQHF. Together with reference TRBV5-1 and TRBJ1-5, the CDR3 gives the full variable domain: KAGVTQTPRYLIKTRGQQVTLSCSPISGHRSVSWYQQTPGQGLQFLFEYFSETQRNKGNFPGRFSGRQFSNSRSEMNVSTLELGDSALYLCASSLVGGLGQPQHFGDGTRLSIL.

The V and J genes are TRBV7-2 and TRBJ1-5, with D possibly TRBD1 on 5 matching bases. This CDR3 comprises 19 residues. Germline-derived CDR1 and CDR2 are SGHTA and FQGNSA. V lost 5 bases, J lost 2 bases, and 25 bases lay in between. This CDR3 is CASSAEPTFLGDGNQPQHF. Here the CDR3 DNA reads TGTGCCAGCAGCGCCGAGCCGACCTTTCTAGGGGATGGCAATCAGCCCCAGCATTTT.

The chain carries TRBV7-8 and TRBJ1-5, with TRBD1 identical over 7 bases. J lost 6 bases, V lost 1 base, and 12 bases had no gene match. CDR1 and CDR2 from the germline V gene are SGHVS and FQNEAQ. The CDR3 consists of 17 residues. In nucleotides, the CDR3 is TGTGCCAGCAGCTTAGGTTATAGGGGGCGCCCCGGTCAGCCCCAGCATTTT. This sequence encodes CASSLGYRGRPGQPQHF.

This clonotype occurred a few times. V usage is TRBV3-1 and J usage is TRBJ2-5, with D perhaps matching TRBD1 (5 bases). V was pared by 0 bases and J by 3 bases, with 5 bases between. This CDR3 contains 13 residues. The V gene's germline CDR1 is LGHDT and CDR2 YNNKEL (reference sequence). The CDR3 loop reads CASSQDREETQYF. For the CDR3, the DNA is TGTGCCAGCAGCCAAGACAGGGAAGAGACCCAGTACTTC.

For this clonotype: One base away lies a much larger clone, so this may be a sequencing read error. The J gene is TRBJ2-1, the V gene TRBV11-2; possible D gene TRBD2, 6 bases. In germline, CDR1 is SGHAT, CDR2 FQNNGV. The CDR3 runs to 13 residues. The CDR3 reads CASSPSDYNQQFF. CDR3 nucleotides: TGTGCCAGCAGCCCTAGCGACTACAATCAGCAGTTCTTC. The whole variable domain, filled in from reference TRBV11-2 and TRBJ2-1, reads EAGVAQSPRYKIIEKRQSVAFWCNPISGHATLYWYQQILGQGPKLLIQFQNNGVVDDSQLPKDRFSAERLKGVDSTLKIQPAKLEDSAVYLCASSPSDYNQQFFGPGTRLTVL.

This clonotype was seen at least ten times. The genes are TRBV10-3 and TRBJ1-1, with D possibly TRBD1 on 5 matching bases. The V gene's germline CDR1 is ENHRY and CDR2 SYGVKD. This CDR3 is built from 13 residues. Trimming took off 3 bases at V and 7 bases at J, with 12 bases between the two ends. The CDR3 bases are TGTGCCATCAGTGAAAGGGACCGCGATGAAGCTTTCTTT. Protein sequence: CAISERDRDEAFF.

At least ten counts were recorded for this clonotype. The chain couples TRBV29-1 to TRBJ1-2, with 8 positions matching TRBD1. The CDR3 contains 12 residues. Germline loops: CDR1 SQVTM, CDR2 ANQGSEA. J was trimmed by 8 bases and V by 3 bases; bases with no gene match: 5. The CDR3 region is CSVDPGGRGYTF. CDR3 in DNA: TGCAGCGTTGATCCAGGGGGCCGCGGCTACACCTTC.

This clonotype was counted at least ten times. The chain uses TRBV5-1 and TRBJ2-7; D might be TRBD1 (5 bases). The length of the CDR3 is 13 residues. V dropped 9 bases and J dropped 3 bases, with 16 bases sitting between them. Germline assignment: CDR1 SGHRS and CDR2 YFSETQ. This chain's CDR3 is CATRVEIDYEQYF. CDR3 in DNA: TGCGCCACCAGGGTCGAGATTGACTACGAGCAGTACTTC.

The J gene is TRBJ2-7, the V gene TRBV20-1; D is uncertain. Per germline, CDR1 DFQATT and CDR2 SNEGSKA (reference sequence). This CDR3 region has 15 residues. The V and J ends lost 3 bases and 2 bases respectively, with 17 bases between them. CDR3 nucleotides: TGCAGTGCTAGGGTGTGGGCGGTAAACGCCTACGAGCAGTACTTC. It translates to CSARVWAVNAYEQYF.

The table lists this clonotype with many counts. This rearrangement joins TRBV5-4 to TRBJ2-1, with D possibly being TRBD2 (6 bases). This CDR3 region has 13 residues. With 2 bases removed from V and 6 bases from J, the gap between germline ends came to 9 bases. Germline values: CDR1 SGHNT, CDR2 YYREEE (reference sequence). The CDR3 protein is CASSFGLSNEQFF. The CDR3 DNA is TGTGCCAGCAGCTTCGGACTAAGCAATGAGCAGTTCTTC. The variable domain in full, with the rest retrieved from reference TRBV5-4 and TRBJ2-1, is ETGVTQSPTHLIKTRGQQVTLRCSSQSGHNTVSWYQQALGQGPQFIFQYYREEENGRGNFPPRFSGLQFPNYSSELNVNALELDDSALYLCASSFGLSNEQFFGPGTRLTVL.

The chain uses TRBV7-8 and TRBJ2-7, with D perhaps assigned TRBD1 or TRBD2 (5 bases each). The CDR3 spans 14 residues. Germline V gene lookup returns CDR1 SGHVS and CDR2 FQNEAQ. The V end was cut by 5 bases, the J end by 3 bases, with 14 bases between. The CDR3 DNA reads as TGTGCCAGCAGCGCGGACCGAGGGGTCTACGAGCAGTACTTC. It specifies CASSADRGVYEQYF.

The table lists this clonotype with a few counts. The J gene is TRBJ1-4, the V gene TRBV18; D unclear. The CDR3 sequence is 17 residues long. The V end lost 3 bases, the J end lost 4 bases, and 18 bases lay between the germline ends. The V gene's germline CDR1 is KGHSH and CDR2 LQKENI. The CDR3 spells CASSPPRSFGDNEKLFF. Written as DNA, the CDR3 is TGTGCCAGCTCACCCCCTCGCTCATTTGGAGATAATGAAAAACTGTTTTTT.

This clonotype was seen more than once but under ten times. The chain is built from TRBV10-3 and TRBJ2-5; D unresolved. CDR1 ENHRY and CDR2 SYGVKD come from the germline V gene. The CDR3 consists of 12 residues. Trimming shortened V by 6 bases and J by 2 bases, and 7 bases separated the two germline ends. In nucleotides, the CDR3 is TGTGCCATCAGCGACTGGCAAGAGACCCAGTACTTC. It yields the protein CAISDWQETQYF.

The table lists this clonotype with a count of one. This sequence may be a read error, since a much larger clone differs from it by one base. The genes are TRBV12-3 or TRBV12-4 and TRBJ2-3; no definite D call. CDR3 size: 15 residues. V was shortened by 7 bases and J by 2 bases, with 16 bases between the two germline ends. The CDR3 DNA is TGTGCCAGCAATGCGTTGTTTGGATACACAGATACGCAGTATTTT. Translating it yields CASNALFGYTDTQYF.

This chain uses TRBV7-4 with TRBJ1-5, with 8 bases fitting TRBD1. Looked up from germline, CDR1 is SGHVT and CDR2 is SQSDAQ. The CDR3 is made up of 20 amino acids. V shed 5 bases, J shed 6 bases, and the junction held 24 bases outside the gene matches. CDR3 coding DNA: TGTGCCAGCAGCCCGCTTAGACCGGGACACAAACAGGGGGGAAGTCAGCCCCAGCATTTT. It specifies CASSPLRPGHKQGGSQPQHF.

In its sample, this clonotype was seen many times. The chain carries TRBV6-1 and TRBJ2-5; 13 bases map to TRBD2. V lost 6 bases, J lost 3 bases, and 7 bases stayed unmatched. CDR3 length: 16 residues. CDR1 is MNHNS and CDR2 is SASEGT in the germline V gene. CDR3 coding DNA: TGTGCCAGCAGCCGACTAGCGGGAGGAGGTGAAGAGACCCAGTACTTC. This gives the protein CASSRLAGGGEETQYF.

This clonotype was counted many times. This rearrangement joins TRBV20-1 to TRBJ1-2; D call uncertain. This CDR3 region has 11 residues. From germline, CDR1 is DFQATT and CDR2 SNEGSKA (reference sequence). Trimming pared 3 bases from V and 7 bases from J, leaving 9 bases between. The CDR3, as DNA: TGCAGTGCTAGTCTGGCCCCTGGCTACACCTTC. It specifies CSASLAPGYTF.

The sample holds many counts of this clonotype. J is TRBJ2-3 and V is TRBV5-1; D gene uncertain. The CDR3 consists of 15 residues. Germline assignment: CDR1 SGHRS and CDR2 YFSETQ. Deletions cut 1 base from V and 2 bases from J, with 11 bases between. Written as DNA, the CDR3 is TGCGCCAGCAGCTTGATTCTCCCAGACACAGATACGCAGTATTTT. It encodes CASSLILPDTDTQYF.

This rearrangement joins TRBV7-2 to TRBJ1-1; D remains ambiguous. This CDR3 is 15 amino acids long. V was clipped by 1 base and J by 0 bases, with 9 bases between them. CDR1 SGHTA and CDR2 FQGNSA come from the germline V gene. CDR3 nucleotide sequence: TGTGCCAGCAGCTTAGGGAACAGTCTGAACACTGAAGCTTTCTTT. This sequence encodes CASSLGNSLNTEAFF.